What follows are 8 T cell receptor beta chains derived from one specimen sequenced in a study of CD8+ T cells in alopecia areata. This sample's treatment: oral pan-JAK inhibitor, 5-10 mg twice daily. Extraction and reverse transcription of RNA yielded cDNA as the sequencing template. TCRdb's copy holds only in-frame clones and misses some; the assay was immunoSEQ multiplex PCR. The data hold approximately 210,000 clones, with 43% observed a single time. The sample consisted of CD4+ T cells sorted from blood, taken around week 37, from a patient treated with tofacitinib. These receptors all stem from a human donor with alopecia areata.

This chain links TRBV4-2 with TRBJ2-7; 8 positions match TRBD1. Germline trimming cut 0 bases from V and 4 bases from J; bases unmatched to any gene: 14. This CDR3 comprises 18 residues. CDR1 is LGHNA, CDR2 YNFKEQ, per germline. The DNA of the CDR3 is TGTGCCAGCAGCCAAGATTTCGACGAAGCGGACAGGGCGTACGAGCAGTACTTC. It translates to CASSQDFDEADRAYEQYF.

With respect to this clone: The junction shows a germline mismatch at one end, possibly a read error. The chain couples TRBV7-7 to TRBJ1-1; 9 bases agree with TRBD1. CDR1 and CDR2 from the germline V gene are SSHAT and FNYEAQ (reference sequence). CDR3 length equals 13 residues. As DNA, the CDR3 is TGTGCTAGCAGCGAGGACAGGGGCGCTGAAGCTTTCTTT. Its protein is CASSEDRGAEAFF.

The chain uses TRBV7-9 and TRBJ2-3; TRBD2 aligns across 8 bases. V gave up 6 bases and J gave up 1 base; unmatched junction bases: 3. The CDR3 runs 14 residues. CDR1 and CDR2 from the germline V gene are SEHNR and FQNEAQ (reference sequence). CDR3 residues: CASSLTSGTDTQYF. CDR3 coding DNA: TGTGCCAGCAGTTTGACTAGCGGCACAGATACGCAGTATTTT.

The V call is TRBV11-2, the J call TRBJ2-5; D is unclear. Germline V CDR1 and CDR2: SGHAT, FQNNGV. Trimming left V 1 base short and J 5 bases short, with 11 bases between. The length of the CDR3 is 14 residues. The CDR3 DNA follows: TGTGCCAGCAGCTTAGCTGGGCACTCGGAGACCCAGTACTTC. The encoded protein is CASSLAGHSETQYF.

The chain recombines TRBV30 with TRBJ2-7; TRBD2 agrees at 10 bases. The V and J ends lost 2 bases and 0 bases, in that order; junction bases with no gene match: 4. The germline gives CDR1 GTSNPN, CDR2 SVGIG (reference sequence). The CDR3 totals 15 residues. CDR3 residues: CAWSPGLAASYEQYF. In nucleotides, the CDR3 is TGTGCCTGGAGTCCCGGACTAGCGGCCTCCTACGAGCAGTACTTC.

The chain couples TRBV28 to TRBJ2-5; TRBD2 aligns across 7 bases. This CDR3 spans 12 amino acids. Germline lookup yields CDR1 MDHEN and CDR2 SYDVKM. With V trimmed by 6 bases and J by 3 bases, 1 base remained unmatched. The DNA of the CDR3 is TGTGCCAGCAGCAGCGGGAAAGAGACCCAGTACTTC. As protein: CASSSGKETQYF.

A word on this clone: This sample also contains other DNA sequences that code for the same CDR3. The chain employs TRBV5-1 and TRBJ1-2, with D hard to call. Germline CDR1 SGHRS, CDR2 YFSETQ. The CDR3 totals 13 residues. V lost 3 bases to trimming and J lost 4 bases, with 10 bases between them. The CDR3 bases are TGCGCCAGCAGCTCGGACGGAGCCTATGGCTACACCTTC. Residues: CASSSDGAYGYTF.

A word on this clone: The final CDR3 position lacks the conserved phenylalanine or tryptophan, pointing to a likely read error. The DNA is left out, because the CDR3 cannot be placed on it with certainty; the CDR3 is given as TCRdb lists it. The chain is built from TRBV7-2 and TRBJ1-2. Germline V gives CDR1 SGHTA, CDR2 FQGNSA. The CDR3 spans 13 residues, counting both ends. The CDR3 region is CASSSAFLRDAYI.